One TCR beta chain is described in this entry. CDR1 is GTSNPN, CDR2 SVGIG, per germline (reference sequence). V was clipped by 2 bases and J by 5 bases, with 9 bases between them. The CDR3 totals 13 residues. TCRdb used MiXCR to reprocess the RT-PCR reads, holding one entry per CDR3 protein. Of about 680,000 distinct CDR3 sequences listed, approximately 14% are singletons. This rearrangement joins TRBV30 to TRBJ1-4, with D perhaps matching TRBD1 (5 bases). Sequenced material: memory CD4+ T cells from blood. The sequence derives from a female donor in good health, serving as a healthy control. The CDR3 reads CAWSRGYNEKLFF. Here the CDR3 DNA reads TGTGCCTGGAGTAGGGGCTACAATGAAAAACTGTTTTTT.